What follows are 17 T cell receptor beta chains derived from one specimen sequenced in a study of control samples from healthy donors and cancer patients. Only in-frame clones appear in the TCRdb table, and some are missing; sequencing was by immunoSEQ multiplex PCR. The profile shows around 100,000 clones, 80% to 90% of them singletons. What was sequenced was PBMCs. Receptor source: a man between 60 and 75 years old with lung cancer.

This clone was seen just once. The rearrangement links TRBV30 to TRBJ2-1; 8 nucleotides agree with TRBD1. Germline CDR1 is GTSNPN and CDR2 is SVGIG (reference sequence). The CDR3 loop spans 15 amino acids. After removal of 4 bases from V and 3 bases from J, the junction contained 8 bases not matched to a gene. The CDR3, as DNA: TGTGCCTGGACCAGACAGGGGCTTTACTACAATGAGCAGTTCTTC. This codes for CAWTRQGLYYNEQFF.

The rearrangement uses TRBV10-1 and TRBJ1-1; no clear D. The CDR3 extends over 14 amino acids. V was shortened by 2 bases and J by 3 bases, with 10 bases between the two germline ends. Germline V gene sequence: CDR1 WNHNN, CDR2 SYGVQD (reference sequence). CDR3 protein: CASSENGYYTEAFF. As DNA, the CDR3 is TGCGCCAGCAGTGAGAACGGATACTACACTGAAGCTTTCTTT.

The table lists this clone with many counts. V gene TRBV12-3 or TRBV12-4 combines with J gene TRBJ1-2; a possible D gene is TRBD1 (6 bases). The CDR3 runs 12 residues. The ends were cut back, 5 bases at V and 4 bases at J, with 8 bases in the middle. The CDR3 protein is CASSRQAYGYTF. Written as DNA, the CDR3 is TGTGCCAGCAGTCGACAGGCCTATGGCTACACCTTC.

The chain is built from TRBV5-4 and TRBJ1-1; possibly TRBD1 for D (6 bases). V lost 3 bases to trimming and J lost 2 bases, with 14 bases between them. In germline, CDR1 is SGHNT, CDR2 YYREEE (reference sequence). CDR3 length: 15 amino acids. CDR3 amino acids: CASSSGGQINTEAFF. The CDR3, as DNA: TGTGCCAGCAGCTCTGGGGGGCAGATCAACACTGAAGCTTTCTTT.

V usage is TRBV5-1 and J usage is TRBJ2-7; possibly TRBD2 for D (5 bases). Germline CDR1 SGHRS, CDR2 YFSETQ. Trimming left V 5 bases short and J 2 bases short, with 17 bases between. CDR3 length equals 15 residues. CDR3 DNA: TGCGCCAGCAGACCCTTTACCGGGGAAACCTACGAGCAGTACTTC. Translated, it gives CASRPFTGETYEQYF.

The chain recombines TRBV7-2 with TRBJ2-3; maybe TRBD2 (5 bases). Germline CDR1 and CDR2: SGHTA and FQGNSA. V was clipped by 2 bases and J by 2 bases, with 11 bases between them. The CDR3 spans 15 residues. The CDR3: CASSLRLAPTDTQYF. CDR3 in DNA: TGTGCCAGCAGCTTACGGCTAGCTCCCACAGATACGCAGTATTTT.

This chain connects TRBV11-2 to TRBJ2-7; D is undetermined. Looked up from germline, CDR1 is SGHAT and CDR2 is FQNNGV. Trimming removed 1 base at V and 2 bases at J, with 12 bases between. This CDR3 region has 15 residues. CDR3 sequence reads: CASSLAPEGTYEQYF. CDR3 DNA: TGTGCCAGCAGCTTAGCCCCGGAAGGGACCTACGAGCAGTACTTC.

The chain has TRBV9 and TRBJ2-2; D is perhaps TRBD2 (5 bases). Trimming pared 0 bases from V and 0 bases from J, leaving 9 bases between. This CDR3 is built from 16 residues. CDR1 and CDR2 (germline): SGDLS, YYNGEE. CDR3 amino acids: CASSVGGSANTGELFF. As DNA, the CDR3 is TGTGCCAGCAGCGTAGGGGGTAGCGCGAACACCGGGGAGCTGTTTTTT.

This chain connects TRBV18 to TRBJ1-1, with unresolved D. The germline V gene has CDR1 KGHSH and CDR2 LQKENI. Trimming removed 3 bases from V and 1 base from J, with 9 bases in between. This CDR3 spans 14 amino acids. CDR3 residues: CASSPFWGNTEAFF. The CDR3, as DNA: TGTGCCAGCTCACCGTTCTGGGGGAACACTGAAGCTTTCTTT.

The CDR3 is CASSSPWTPGTTQYF. The DNA for the CDR3 is TGTGCCAGCAGCTCCCCGTGGACACCGGGTACGACGCAGTATTTT. The rearrangement joins TRBV9 to TRBJ2-3, with D tentatively TRBD1 (5 bases). Deletions cut 4 bases from V and 9 bases from J, with 21 bases between. Germline assignment: CDR1 SGDLS and CDR2 YYNGEE. The CDR3 has 15 amino acids.

In this sample, this clone turned up a few times. V is TRBV2 and J is TRBJ2-7; D gene ambiguous. V was clipped by 5 bases and J by 3 bases, with 8 bases between them. Germline V gene data show CDR1 as SNHLY and CDR2 as FYNNEI. This CDR3 is built from 12 residues. The CDR3 DNA is TGTGCCAGCAGTCCTACCTACTACGAGCAGTACGTC. The encoded protein is CASSPTYYEQYV.

This clone came up once. The chain recombines TRBV5-1 with TRBJ2-3; D not resolved. The CDR3 sequence is 12 residues long. The germline V and J ends were trimmed by 3 bases and 0 bases, with 2 bases remaining between them. From germline, CDR1 is SGHRS and CDR2 YFSETQ. The CDR3 DNA sequence: TGCGCCAGCAGCTATAGCACAGATACGCAGTATTTT. This encodes CASSYSTDTQYF.

This chain connects TRBV13 to TRBJ1-6; the D is unclear. Trimming removed 8 bases from V and 9 bases from J, with 14 bases in between. The CDR3 has 13 amino acids. Germline V gene data show CDR1 as PRHDT and CDR2 as FYEKMQ (reference sequence). The CDR3 region is CASQTSGSSPLHF. CDR3 in DNA: TGTGCCAGCCAAACCTCCGGTTCTTCACCCCTCCACTTT.

CDR3 loop: CASSQNRGTGELFF. CDR3 coding DNA: TGTGCCAGCAGCCAGAACAGGGGAACCGGGGAGCTGTTTTTT. The rearrangement links TRBV3-1 (or the pseudogene TRBV3-2) to TRBJ2-2; 7 nucleotides align to TRBD1. The germline V gene encodes CDR1 LGHDT and CDR2 YNNKEL (reference sequence). V shed 3 bases and J 5 bases; nucleotides not matched to a gene: 3. The CDR3 extends over 14 amino acids.

Comments on this clone: The same CDR3 is also encoded by other DNA sequences in this sample. This chain joins TRBV30 and TRBJ1-1; 8 nucleotides agree with TRBD1. CDR1 and CDR2 from the germline V gene are GTSNPN and SVGIG (reference sequence). The CDR3 covers 15 residues. J gave up 0 bases and V 8 bases, and 11 bases lay outside the gene matches. The CDR3 DNA is TGTGCCCAGACCGGGACAGGTGGTCTGAACACTGAAGCTTTCTTT. Its protein product is CAQTGTGGLNTEAFF.

The count of this clone is one. The gene calls are TRBV7-3 and TRBJ1-1; D might be TRBD1 (5 bases). The CDR3 is made up of 14 amino acids. The germline V gene has CDR1 SGHTA and CDR2 FQGTGA. V lost 1 base to trimming and J lost 11 bases, with 17 bases between them. The CDR3 DNA follows: TGTGCCAGCAGCTTAAAATTTGACAGCGGGGAGGCTTTCTTT. Protein sequence: CASSLKFDSGEAFF.

The gene calls are TRBV5-1 and TRBJ1-3; no definite D call. CDR3 length: 15 residues. Deletions cut 0 bases from V and 0 bases from J, with 7 bases between. CDR1 and CDR2 from the germline V gene are SGHRS and YFSETQ. CDR3 in amino acids: CASSLDITSGNTIYF. The CDR3 DNA reads TGCGCCAGCAGCTTGGACATCACCTCTGGAAACACCATATATTTT.